This TCR beta chain emerged from a study of glioma-infiltrating T cells after dendritic cell vaccination. Points from the study as a whole: Patients with more pretreatment TILs had longer time to progression and survival.

From germline, CDR1 is MNHNS and CDR2 SASEGT. CDR3 length: 14 amino acids. The V gene lost 3 bases and the J gene lost 3 bases, with 12 bases spanning the gap. The immunoSEQ assay amplified TCRB CDR3 from up to 2 ug DNA. The PCR used 60 V beta and 13 J beta primers. Sequencing was performed with immunoSEQ multiplex PCR; in TCRdb, only in-frame clones are kept and a portion is missing. This table holds 90,000 or so clones, more than 75% found once. About this clone: Antigen: not known.

The clonotype comes from a human donor with glioblastoma. The chain combines TRBV6-1 with TRBJ2-7; D is uncertain. Source: blood, taken before dendritic cell vaccination. The CDR3 nucleotides read TGTGCCAGCAGTGATCCCCAAGAACTCTACGAGCAGTACTTC. This gives the protein CASSDPQELYEQYF.